Following are 10 T cell receptor beta chains from one sample sequenced in a study of early T cells in non-severe SARS-CoV-2 infection. Using its own MiXCR run on the 5' RACE reads, TCRdb lists one record per CDR3 protein. The sample records 55,000 to 75,000 distinct CDR3 sequences, 5.5% to 7% being singletons. The source was whole blood, collected at baseline. These receptors were collected from an adult who was a healthcare worker with PCR-confirmed SARS-CoV-2 infection or an uninfected control (not recorded which).

This clonotype was seen a handful of times. This chain connects TRBV16 to TRBJ2-3; maybe TRBD2 (5 bases). Trimming cost V 0 bases and J 4 bases, with 14 bases left between them. Germline-derived CDR1 and CDR2 are KGHSY and FQNENV. The CDR3 extends over 16 amino acids. CDR3 in DNA: TGTGCCAGCAGCCAATCGGGCCTCAGGACTTCAGATACGCAGTATTTT. The encoded protein is CASSQSGLRTSDTQYF. The entire variable domain, with the rest obtained from reference TRBV16 and TRBJ2-3, is as follows: GEEVAQTPKHLVRGEGQKAKLYCAPIKGHSYVFWYQQVLKNEFKFLISFQNENVFDETGMPKERFSAKCLPNSPCSLEIQATKLEDSAVYFCASSQSGLRTSDTQYFGPGTRLTVL.

This clonotype was seen many times. V usage is TRBV5-1 and J usage is TRBJ1-1; possibly TRBD1 for D (5 bases). With 3 bases removed from V and 7 bases from J, the gap between germline ends came to 16 bases. Germline CDR1 and CDR2: SGHRS and YFSETQ. CDR3 length: 14 residues. As DNA, the CDR3 is TGCGCCAGCAGCTGGAGTGGGGGAGGTCTTGAAGCTTTCTTT. Protein sequence: CASSWSGGGLEAFF.

This clonotype was picked up many times. The gene calls are TRBV9 and TRBJ2-1, with D perhaps matching TRBD2 (6 bases). The V end lost 3 bases, the J end lost 4 bases, and 11 bases lay between the germline ends. Germline assignment: CDR1 SGDLS and CDR2 YYNGEE. The CDR3 extends over 14 amino acids. CDR3 in DNA: TGTGCCAGCAGCGCGGGGGTGTTGTACAATGAGCAGTTCTTC. This sequence encodes CASSAGVLYNEQFF. Combining the CDR3 with reference TRBV9 and TRBJ2-1 gives the whole variable domain DSGVTQTPKHLITATGQRVTLRCSPRSGDLSVYWYQQSLDQGLQFLIQYYNGEERAKGNILERFSAQQFPDLHSELNLSSLELGDSALYFCASSAGVLYNEQFFGPGTRLTVL.

The gene calls are TRBV20-1 and TRBJ2-1, with TRBD2 matching 11 bases. Trimming took 5 bases from V and 3 from J; bases not matched to a gene: 6. The germline CDR1 and CDR2 sequences are DFQATT and SNEGSKA (reference sequence). CDR3 length: 15 residues. In nucleotides, the CDR3 is TGCAGTGCTCCTACTAGCGGGAGAGACTACAATGAGCAGTTCTTC. Protein: CSAPTSGRDYNEQFF.

The CDR3 coding sequence is TGTGCCAGCAGTTCCGCGGACGTCTACGAGCAGTACTTC. Encoded protein: CASSSADVYEQYF. The rearrangement links TRBV27 to TRBJ2-7; D is ambiguous. Between the trimmed V and J ends, which lost 4 bases and 3 bases, there was a span of 10 bases. This CDR3 region has 13 residues. Germline loops: CDR1 MNHEY, CDR2 SMNVEV (reference sequence).

This chain connects TRBV20-1 to TRBJ2-3, with 9 bases fitting TRBD2. This CDR3 spans 15 amino acids. The J segment lost 7 bases and the V segment lost 6 bases, leaving 14 bases of the junction unmatched. Germline CDR1 DFQATT, CDR2 SNEGSKA (reference sequence). CDR3 in amino acids: CSAPPRGRAWNTQYF. Here the CDR3 DNA reads TGCAGTGCCCCCCCCCGCGGGAGGGCCTGGAATACGCAGTATTTT.

This clonotype has a count of ten or more. CDR3 sequence reads: CASSERARGTDTQYF. DNA of the CDR3: TGTGCCAGCAGTGAGAGGGCCCGGGGCACAGATACGCAGTATTTT. The chain uses TRBV2 and TRBJ2-3, with D possibly being TRBD2 (5 bases). V was cut by 3 bases and J by 1 base, with 11 bases left in between. The V gene's germline CDR1 is SNHLY and CDR2 FYNNEI. CDR3 length: 15 residues. The full variable domain, its missing parts supplied by reference TRBV2 and TRBJ2-3, is EPEVTQTPSHQVTQMGQEVILRCVPISNHLYFYWYRQILGQKVEFLVSFYNNEISEKSEIFDDQFSVERPDGSNFTLKIRSTKLEDSAMYFCASSERARGTDTQYFGPGTRLTVL.

This clonotype was found many times. V is TRBV25-1 and J is TRBJ2-1, with D hard to call. The CDR3 spans 14 residues. Per the germline V gene, CDR1 is MGHDK and CDR2 is SYGVNS. The germline V and J ends were trimmed by 3 bases and 6 bases, with 12 bases remaining between them. The CDR3, as DNA: TGTGCCAGCAGTGACAATCTAGGTCGCAATGAGCAGTTCTTC. Its protein product is CASSDNLGRNEQFF.

This clonotype was counted only a few times. The V call is TRBV6-2 or TRBV6-3, the J call TRBJ2-7; D remains unclear. Per the germline V gene, CDR1 is MNHEY and CDR2 is SVGEGT. The V gene lost 4 bases and the J gene lost 4 bases, with 8 bases spanning the gap. The CDR3 totals 12 residues. The DNA of the CDR3 is TGTGCCAGCAGTTCCCAGCATTACGAGCAGTACTTC. This gives the protein CASSSQHYEQYF.

This clonotype was observed a few times. The chain uses TRBV7-9 and TRBJ2-7; no clear D gene. CDR3 length: 16 amino acids. CDR1 is SEHNR and CDR2 is FQNEAQ in the germline V gene (reference sequence). Trimming pared 5 bases from V and 1 base from J, leaving 18 bases between. CDR3 sequence (DNA): TGTGCCAGCAGCATAGTGGCAGGCAGAAATTCCTACGAGCAGTACTTC. Protein: CASSIVAGRNSYEQYF.